This T cell receptor beta chain was sequenced for a study of T cells in Graves' hyperthyroidism and ophthalmopathy. This clonotype was picked up many times. Authors of the study amplified TCR beta CDR3 regions from RNA transcripts. HTBI primers were the set used in a first-round RT-PCR of the TCR CDR3. MiXCR, run by TCRdb on the multiplex PCR reads, gives a single entry per CDR3 protein. The repertoire includes approximately 98,000 distinct CDR3 sequences, approximately 40% of them detected once, and roughly 10% sits in the top ten. Trimming pared 6 bases from V and 2 bases from J, leaving 8 bases between. Germline V lookup: CDR1 SNHLY, CDR2 FYNNEI. The CDR3 extends over 12 amino acids.

The sample was peripheral blood or thyroid tissue (not recorded which). The clonotype was recovered from a woman between 25 and 40 years old with Graves' hyperthyroidism. This chain joins TRBV2 and TRBJ2-7, with D unresolved. As DNA, the CDR3 is TGTGCCAGCAGACCCTCGGCCTACGAGCAGTACTTC. This translates into CASRPSAYEQYF.